This T cell receptor (beta chain) was captured in a study of regulatory T cells in long-lasting Graves disease. For the study at large: Persistent Graves' disease required over 5 years of antithyroid drugs and positive TSH receptor antibodies. The study, taken as a whole, reports: Among persistent patients, a larger number of public clonotypes were shared (approximately 3,000) than among newly diagnosed patients (under 1,000).

This CDR3 has 16 amino acids. V lost 3 bases and J 1 base, leaving 16 bases between the germline ends. Germline V CDR1 and CDR2: ENHRY, SYGVKD. Time point reported: persistent/refractory GD, antithyroid drugs over 5 years with positive TRAb. PBMC RNA was the source of the TCR library. There are a few counts of this clonotype. Its antigen is as yet unknown. Relying on iRepertoire HTBI primers and Arm-PCR of CDR3 regions, the team built TCR beta libraries. In the original processing: Throughout the samples, researchers identified 60 to 70 TRBV and roughly 14 TRBJ segments. Each CDR3 protein is one row after TCRdb ran MiXCR on the multiplex PCR reads. TCRdb, rather than the study authors, made the V and J calls. This table has about 430,000 distinct CDR3 sequences, under 25% appearing once.

The material sequenced was peripheral blood mononuclear cells (PBMCs), taken when the disease was refractory, from a patient treated with antithyroid drugs. The receptor was derived from a female donor with Graves disease. V usage is TRBV10-3 and J usage is TRBJ2-7; D is unresolved. CDR3 sequence reads: CAISDIKGGLSYEQYF. DNA of the CDR3: TGTGCCATCAGTGATATTAAGGGTGGATTGTCCTACGAGCAGTACTTC.